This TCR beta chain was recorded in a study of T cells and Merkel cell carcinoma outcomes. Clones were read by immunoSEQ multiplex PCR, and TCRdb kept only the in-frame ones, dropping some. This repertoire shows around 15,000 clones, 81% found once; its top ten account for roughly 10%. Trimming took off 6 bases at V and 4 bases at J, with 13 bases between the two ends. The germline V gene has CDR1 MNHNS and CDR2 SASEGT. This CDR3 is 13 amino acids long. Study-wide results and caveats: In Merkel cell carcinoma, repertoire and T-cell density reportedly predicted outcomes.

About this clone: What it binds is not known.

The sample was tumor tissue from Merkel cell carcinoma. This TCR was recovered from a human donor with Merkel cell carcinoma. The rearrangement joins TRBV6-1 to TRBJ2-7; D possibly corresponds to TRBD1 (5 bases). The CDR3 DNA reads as TGTGCCAGCAGAAAGACAGAACCATACGAGCAGTACTTC. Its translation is CASRKTEPYEQYF.